One TCR beta chain is described in this entry. Its specificity is not known. V was pared by 8 bases and J by 1 base, with 15 bases between. CDR1 is SGHRS, CDR2 YFSETQ, per germline. The CDR3 covers 14 residues. The sample originates from a study of CD8 T cells in Susac syndrome. Points from the study as a whole: The study's TCR sequencing and HLA analysis covered a relatively small number of individuals, and the study acknowledged this.

A quantity of about 0.5 to 1 ug RNA underwent reverse transcription using random hexamers. Amplification of TCR beta CDR3 spanned 54 Vbeta and 13 Jbeta via immunoSEQ multiplex PCR. TCRdb re-analysed the immunoSEQ multiplex PCR reads in MiXCR, keeping a single row per CDR3 protein. The data hold 250,000 to 350,000 distinct CDR3 sequences, with just over 90% observed a single time. Sequencing of TCR beta was carried out in blood CD8+ and CD4+ T cells. This receptor was identified in a human donor with multiple sclerosis. Source material: CD4+ T cells from PBMCs. V usage is TRBV5-1 and J usage is TRBJ1-2; D perhaps matches TRBD1 (5 bases). CDR3 bases: TGCGCCAGTTCTGGGGGAGCGAATAACTATGGCTACACCTTC. Its protein product is CASSGGANNYGYTF. Complete variable domain (other parts from reference TRBV5-1 and TRBJ1-2): KAGVTQTPRYLIKTRGQQVTLSCSPISGHRSVSWYQQTPGQGLQFLFEYFSETQRNKGNFPGRFSGRQFSNSRSEMNVSTLELGDSALYLCASSGGANNYGYTFGSGTRLTVV.